This T cell receptor (beta chain) came from a study of blood T cell repertoires in COVID-19. At the level of the study: In each case, the material was cDNA or gDNA derived from T cells, B-cell-depleted T cells, or PBMCs.

The J segment lost 3 bases and the V segment lost 8 bases, leaving 6 bases of the junction unmatched. The CDR3 length is 13 residues. The germline CDR1 and CDR2 sequences are MNHEY and SVGAGI. Living in roughly 25 US areas, the participants were between 18 and 89 years of age. Participants' own reports of clinical history determined their cohort assignment. Before being deemed recovered, Cohort 3 donors had two negative PCRs, clearance, or symptom resolution. Libraries were prepared by immunoSEQ multiplex PCR; TCRdb keeps only in-frame clonotypes and omits some of them. The table records 310,000 or so clones, about 93% of them present only once.

The TCR comes from a woman in her twenties or thirties who had recovered from COVID-19. This chain joins TRBV6-5 and TRBJ2-7; the match to TRBD1 covers 8 bases. The sequencing sample was made of PBMCs or T cells enriched from blood (not recorded which). The CDR3: CASGRGPNYEQYF. For the CDR3, the DNA is TGTGCCAGCGGCAGGGGGCCAAACTACGAGCAGTACTTC.